A single sample gave rise to the 20 T cell receptor beta chains below, sequenced in a study of blood T cell repertoires in COVID-19. The repertoire was sequenced with immunoSEQ multiplex PCR; TCRdb's copy has only in-frame clones and lacks some. The data show about 300,000 clones, approximately 90% seen once. The sequenced sample was PBMCs or T cells enriched from blood (not recorded which). The source is a woman in her twenties or thirties who had recovered from COVID-19.

Only a few counts were recorded for this clone. The genes are TRBV3-1 (or the pseudogene TRBV3-2) and TRBJ1-3, with D uncertain. This CDR3 is 14 amino acids long. V was pared by 3 bases and J by 4 bases, with 10 bases between. CDR1 LGHDT and CDR2 YNNKEL come from the germline V gene (reference sequence). This CDR3 reads CASSHSGLGNTIYF. For the CDR3, the DNA is TGTGCCAGCAGCCACTCCGGGTTAGGAAACACCATATATTTT.

V and J are TRBV5-1 and TRBJ2-7, with 10 bases aligning to TRBD1. The CDR3 has 15 residues. Germline V gives CDR1 SGHRS, CDR2 YFSETQ. Trimming cost V 7 bases and J 5 bases; bases outside gene matches: 12. The CDR3 region has the DNA TGCGCCAGCGCCCCACGCGGGACAGGGGCAGACGAGCAGTACTTC. This codes for CASAPRGTGADEQYF.

The chain has TRBV7-2 and TRBJ1-5; no clear D gene. Looked up from germline, CDR1 is SGHTA and CDR2 is FQGNSA. This CDR3 is built from 15 residues. Trimming took off 8 bases at V and 3 bases at J, with 17 bases between the two ends. The CDR3 spells CASRSGGSLNQPQHF. CDR3 DNA: TGTGCCAGCCGATCCGGAGGCAGCCTCAATCAGCCCCAGCATTTT.

The chain carries TRBV7-2 and TRBJ1-2, with TRBD1 identical over 7 bases. V lost 5 bases to trimming and J lost 1 base; unmatched junction nucleotides: 7. The CDR3 extends over 15 amino acids. Germline assignment: CDR1 SGHTA and CDR2 FQGNSA. CDR3 protein: CASSLRDSINYGYTF. The CDR3 DNA reads as TGTGCCAGCAGCCTCCGGGACAGTATTAACTATGGCTACACCTTC.

The chain uses TRBV10-3 and TRBJ2-7; D might be TRBD2 (5 bases). With 6 bases removed from V and 7 bases from J, the gap between germline ends came to 13 bases. The germline V gene encodes CDR1 ENHRY and CDR2 SYGVKD. The CDR3 runs 12 residues. Here the CDR3 reads CAISSTSGEQYF. The CDR3 nucleotides read TGTGCCATCAGCTCGACTTCGGGGGAGCAGTACTTC.

In this sample, this clone turned up once. The chain combines TRBV30 with TRBJ1-2, with a weak D call TRBD1 (6 bases). Germline assignment: CDR1 GTSNPN and CDR2 SVGIG (reference sequence). This CDR3 spans 14 amino acids. V lost 0 bases and J 4 bases, leaving 12 bases between the germline ends. DNA for the CDR3: TGTGCCTGGAGTGTAGACAGGCTCTTCTATGGCTACACCTTC. As protein: CAWSVDRLFYGYTF.

The CDR3 nucleotides read TGCGCCAGCAGCTTCGGAGGGCCTGAGTACCAAGAGACCCAGTACTTC. As protein: CASSFGGPEYQETQYF. V usage is TRBV5-1 and J usage is TRBJ2-5, with a tentative D call TRBD2 (6 bases). The germline V and J ends were trimmed by 2 bases and 0 bases, with 14 bases remaining between them. CDR1 and CDR2 (germline): SGHRS, YFSETQ. The CDR3 sequence is 16 residues long.

This clone was observed a single time. The chain has TRBV27 and TRBJ1-4; tentative D call: TRBD1 (5 bases). Per the germline V gene, CDR1 is MNHEY and CDR2 is SMNVEV (reference sequence). The CDR3 sequence is 15 residues long. V lost 5 bases, J lost 0 bases, and 10 bases lay in between. CDR3: CASSPWGATNEKLFF. CDR3 sequence (DNA): TGTGCCAGCAGTCCTTGGGGGGCAACTAATGAAAAACTGTTTTTT.

The rearrangement uses TRBV7-2 and TRBJ2-5, with 7 bases lining up with TRBD1. The CDR3 is made up of 15 amino acids. V lost 5 bases to trimming and J lost 1 base; unmatched junction nucleotides: 7. Germline CDR1 is SGHTA and CDR2 is FQGNSA. The CDR3 reads CASSGTGALQETQYF. DNA for the CDR3: TGTGCCAGCAGCGGAACAGGGGCCCTCCAAGAGACCCAGTACTTC.

CDR3 sequence: CATSRSHTGELFF. CDR3 in DNA: TGTGCCACAAGCCGGAGTCACACCGGGGAGCTGTTTTTT. The J gene is TRBJ2-2, the V gene TRBV6-5; D call uncertain. The CDR3 consists of 13 residues. The germline CDR1 and CDR2 sequences are MNHEY and SVGAGI. V lost 10 bases to trimming and J lost 3 bases, with 12 bases between them.

V gene TRBV19 combines with J gene TRBJ2-2; D may be TRBD1 (5 bases). Germline CDR1 and CDR2: LNHDA and SQIVND (reference sequence). The CDR3 is 13 residues long. The ends were cut back, 3 bases at V and 7 bases at J, with 9 bases in the middle. CDR3 loop: CASSMGPLGELFF. CDR3 DNA sequence: TGTGCCAGTAGTATGGGGCCTCTCGGGGAGCTGTTTTTT.

This clone was seen only once. The J gene is TRBJ2-2, the V gene TRBV4-1; a possible D gene is TRBD1 (6 bases). V shed 0 bases and J shed 7 bases, with 12 bases lying between them. This CDR3 has 15 amino acids. Germline V CDR1 and CDR2: MGHRA, YSYEKL. Here the CDR3 reads CASSQDRTENGELFF. The CDR3 bases are TGCGCCAGCAGCCAAGATCGGACAGAGAACGGGGAGCTGTTTTTT.

V gene TRBV9 combines with J gene TRBJ1-2, with a tentative D call TRBD1 (6 bases). V shed 4 bases and J shed 5 bases, with 12 bases lying between them. Germline CDR1 SGDLS, CDR2 YYNGEE. The CDR3 sequence is 13 residues long. The CDR3 sequence is CASSSRQEYGYTF. CDR3 DNA sequence: TGTGCCAGCAGCTCCAGACAGGAGTATGGCTACACCTTC.

The V and J genes are TRBV2 and TRBJ1-6, with a weak D call TRBD1 (5 bases). The V gene's germline CDR1 is SNHLY and CDR2 FYNNEI. This CDR3 is built from 15 residues. V gave up 5 bases and J gave up 7 bases, with 15 bases separating them. DNA of the CDR3: TGTGCCAGCAGTAAAAGACAGTCTACGAATTCACCCCTCCACTTT. Its translation is CASSKRQSTNSPLHF.

In this sample, this clone turned up a few times. The J gene is TRBJ1-5, the V gene TRBV18; D gene uncertain. The germline V gene encodes CDR1 KGHSH and CDR2 LQKENI. V lost 3 bases, J lost 3 bases, and 12 bases lay in between. The CDR3 extends over 15 amino acids. The CDR3 reads CASSPSAGINQPQHF. CDR3 in DNA: TGTGCCAGCTCACCGAGTGCGGGGATCAATCAGCCCCAGCATTTT.

The chain is built from TRBV15 and TRBJ1-1; TRBD1 agrees at 11 bases. The junction had 6 bases not matched to a gene; V was cut back by 3 bases and J by 0 bases. The germline V gene has CDR1 LNHNV and CDR2 YYDKDF (reference sequence). CDR3 size: 17 residues. CDR3 in DNA: TGTGCCACCAGCAGGGACAGGGGGCGGAAGGTGAACACTGAAGCTTTCTTT. Translation: CATSRDRGRKVNTEAFF.

The chain uses TRBV10-3 and TRBJ1-5; 9 positions match TRBD1. V gave up 10 bases and J gave up 5 bases; unmatched junction bases: 3. The CDR3 spans 12 residues. Germline V gives CDR1 ENHRY, CDR2 SYGVKD. In DNA form, the CDR3 reads TGTGCCACGGGACAGGGCCATCAGCCCCAGCATTTT. Its translation: CATGQGHQPQHF.

The chain uses TRBV27 and TRBJ1-1, with D possibly matching TRBD1 (5 bases). Trimming pared 6 bases from V and 3 bases from J, leaving 11 bases between. The CDR3 is 13 residues long. CDR1 and CDR2 from the germline V gene are MNHEY and SMNVEV (reference sequence). The CDR3 is CASSRGTHTEAFF. The CDR3 DNA follows: TGTGCCAGCAGCCGGGGGACCCACACTGAAGCTTTCTTT.

This clone has just one count. The gene calls are TRBV5-4 and TRBJ2-3, with 9 positions matching TRBD2. The ends lost 2 bases at V and 5 bases at J; junction bases unmatched: 6. Germline V gene lookup returns CDR1 SGHNT and CDR2 YYREEE (reference sequence). The CDR3 has 15 amino acids. In nucleotides, the CDR3 is TGTGCCAGCAGCTTCCAGCGGGGGGAGGTAGATACGCAGTATTTT. This sequence encodes CASSFQRGEVDTQYF.

The chain has TRBV5-1 and TRBJ2-5; 7 nucleotides agree with TRBD1. From germline, CDR1 is SGHRS and CDR2 YFSETQ. CDR3 length: 14 amino acids. The junction had 12 bases not matched to a gene; V was cut back by 8 bases and J by 5 bases. As DNA, the CDR3 is TGCGCCAGAGGAACTACAGGCAGGGGGGAGACCCAGTACTTC. Translation: CARGTTGRGETQYF.